Listed here are 3 T cell receptor beta chains from one sample, sequenced in a study of blood T cell repertoires in COVID-19 (dated by TCRdb to between 2020 and 2021). Library method: the immunoSEQ multiplex PCR assay. Here the immuneACCESS table is served through TCRdb, limited to in-frame sequences with V and J called. Missing clones are a known gap in these copies; in checked studies unresolved V genes cover under half, and the rest lacks a known reason. A total of under 300,000 clones appear in this sample, roughly 90% of them only once. The leading ten clones occupy 2.1% of the sample. Sample: peripheral blood. The receptors originated from a woman in her sixties or seventies with COVID-19, enrolled during active disease.

Only a few counts were recorded for this clone. The chain links TRBV2 to TRBJ2-7; a weak D match, TRBD1 (5 bases). V was cut by 5 bases and J by 2 bases, with 10 bases left in between. CDR1 is SNHLY and CDR2 is FYNNEI in the germline V gene. This CDR3 contains 13 residues. CDR3 nucleotide sequence: TGTGCCAGCAGTAGAGAGACAGCCTACGAGCAGTACTTC. It codes for CASSRETAYEQYF.

The chain couples TRBV4-2 to TRBJ2-3; 12 bases agree with TRBD2. Germline CDR1 reads LGHNA; CDR2 reads YNFKEQ. The CDR3 runs 16 residues. The J segment lost 6 bases and the V segment lost 3 bases, leaving 7 bases of the junction unmatched. CDR3 sequence reads: CASSHQTSGGADTQYF. The CDR3 region has the DNA TGTGCCAGCAGCCACCAGACTAGCGGGGGTGCGGATACGCAGTATTTT.

This chain connects TRBV6-5 to TRBJ1-1; TRBD1 might be the D (5 bases). Trimming removed 2 bases at V and 3 bases at J, with 13 bases between. Germline values: CDR1 MNHEY, CDR2 SVGAGI. The CDR3 consists of 15 residues. Here the CDR3 reads CASSYNILGDTEAFF. DNA of the CDR3: TGTGCCAGCAGTTACAATATTCTAGGGGACACTGAAGCTTTCTTT.